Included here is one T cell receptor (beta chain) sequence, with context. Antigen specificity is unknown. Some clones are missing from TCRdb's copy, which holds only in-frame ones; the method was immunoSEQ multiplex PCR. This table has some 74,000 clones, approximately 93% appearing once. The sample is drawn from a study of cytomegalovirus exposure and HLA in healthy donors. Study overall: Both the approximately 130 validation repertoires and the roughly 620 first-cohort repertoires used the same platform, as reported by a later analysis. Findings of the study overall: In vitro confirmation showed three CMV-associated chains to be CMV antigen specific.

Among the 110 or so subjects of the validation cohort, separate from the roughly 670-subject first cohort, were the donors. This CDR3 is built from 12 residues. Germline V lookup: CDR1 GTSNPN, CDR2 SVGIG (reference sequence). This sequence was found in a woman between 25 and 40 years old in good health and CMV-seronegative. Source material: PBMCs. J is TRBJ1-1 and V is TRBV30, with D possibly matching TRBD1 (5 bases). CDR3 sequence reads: CVGHRMNTEAFF. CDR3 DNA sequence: TGTGTCGGGCACAGGATGAACACTGAAGCTTTCTTT.